These T cell receptor beta chains were read from a single sample in a study of cytomegalovirus exposure and HLA in healthy donors. TCRdb's copy holds only in-frame clones and misses some; the assay was immunoSEQ multiplex PCR. The profile shows roughly 150,000 clones, 75% of them singletons. Source material: PBMCs. These receptors were collected from a man aged 25-45 years in good health and CMV-seronegative. CDR3s include the opening cysteine and the closing phenylalanine or tryptophan. Clone size is not always given. Where it is, it says once, few, many or a class for expanded clones.

j_gene	v_gene	abundance	CDR3aa
TRBJ1-5	TRBV6-6	-	CATTPNQPQHF
TRBJ2-1	TRBV27	-	CASSLSWTSGGFEQFF
TRBJ1-1	TRBV28	-	CASRALTGFDTEAFF
TRBJ2-7	TRBV5-1	-	CASSLAGADYEQYF
TRBJ1-2	TRBV5-1	-	CASSLPDRANYGYTF
TRBJ1-4	TRBV14	-	CASSLRPGQGNEKLFF
TRBJ2-1	TRBV5-1	few	CASSSGSAGGYNEQFF
TRBJ2-3	TRBV11-3	-	CASSLGRTGYEDTQYF
TRBJ2-1	TRBV7-9	-	CASSLGAGVGNEQFF
TRBJ2-7	TRBV27	-	CASGTSGVHEQYF
TRBJ2-1	TRBV2	once	CASSELLAGGGEQFF
TRBJ1-5	TRBV5-8	-	CASSRGAVSNQPQHF
TRBJ1-2	TRBV9	-	CASRDSSYGYTF
TRBJ1-6	TRBV6-5	-	CLRGPRNSPLHF
TRBJ1-1	TRBV5-6	-	CASSALGESGTEAFF
TRBJ2-3	TRBV29-1	-	CSGGGGGDTQYF
TRBJ2-5	TRBV7-2	-	CASSTRTSRETQYF
TRBJ1-2	TRBV4-1	-	CASSQDWAARGGGYGYTF
TRBJ2-3	TRBV11-2	-	CASSHGTGLNTDTQYF
TRBJ1-1	TRBV6-1	-	CASCYRTAEAFF
TRBJ2-1	TRBV28	-	CASSSGLARGPTDEQFF
TRBJ2-3	TRBV10-2	-	CASRSGVFTDTQYF
TRBJ2-7	TRBV7-2	many	CASSFPGTGGLYSYEQYF
TRBJ1-1	TRBV28	-	CASSFSRLEAFF
TRBJ1-3	TRBV19	-	CASSIPDRVGSTIYF
TRBJ2-7	TRBV25-1	-	CASSELSGTSGYEQYF
TRBJ2-7	TRBV6-5	-	CASSAGVREQYF
TRBJ2-7	TRBV5-1	few	CASSTGAYEQYF
TRBJ2-5	TRBV18	-	CASSPGQGVETQYF
-	TRBV7-2	-	CASSRNPGYEQYF
TRBJ1-2	TRBV5-1	-	CASSLAQANYGYTF
TRBJ2-1	TRBV5-1	-	CASSLAGGLGNEQFF
TRBJ2-1	TRBV18	-	CASSRLTSGGPSSYNEQFF
-	TRBV7-2	-	CASTPGQPSSYEQYF
TRBJ2-5	TRBV19	few	CASSKGASGDQETQYF
TRBJ1-5	TRBV18	-	CASSVGQGNQPQHF
TRBJ2-6	TRBV9	-	CASSAAGRWANVLTF
TRBJ1-1	TRBV12-5	-	CASGLAGVETEAFF
TRBJ1-6	TRBV19	-	CASTFQGNGNSPLHF
TRBJ1-3	TRBV6-1	few	CASSDNPGGGNTIYF
TRBJ1-4	TRBV5-1	-	CASSSDSSNEKLFF
TRBJ1-2	TRBV7-9	-	CASSPKQGGYTF
TRBJ1-1	TRBV19	few	CASRQGTEAFF
TRBJ1-3	TRBV5-1	-	CASSPSPTLGDTIYF
TRBJ1-2	TRBV6-5	-	CASSYDRVGYGYTF
TRBJ2-7	TRBV6-5	-	CASSSGGSRSYEQYF